The rows below give T cell receptor beta chains drawn from one sample of a study of regulatory T cells in long-lasting Graves disease. Each CDR3 protein is one row after TCRdb ran MiXCR on the multiplex PCR reads. The sample has approximately 350,000 distinct CDR3 sequences, about 16% seen once. This sample also belongs to another study, concerning T cells in Graves' hyperthyroidism and ophthalmopathy.

The material sequenced was peripheral blood mononuclear cells (PBMCs), taken at new diagnosis, from a patient treated with antithyroid drugs. Source of these receptors: a woman younger than 35 with Graves disease. CDR3s include the opening cysteine and the closing phenylalanine or tryptophan. Fields, in order: D gene, V gene, J gene, clone size, CDR3 protein, CDR3 DNA. D genes are given only for firm matches. Size values are once, few and many counts, or a class for expanded clones, and some rows have none.

TRBD2,TRBV7-2,TRBJ2-1,many,CASSTGLFGRWTYNEQFF,TGTGCCAGCAGCACGGGACTCTTCGGGAGGTGGACCTACAATGAGCAGTTCTTC
NA,TRBV5-5,TRBJ1-1,NA,CASSLRRVMNTEAFF,TGTGCCAGCAGCTTACGTCGGGTTATGAACACTGAAGCTTTCTTT
NA,TRBV4-2,TRBJ1-2,few,CASSQDLKVGGYGYTF,TGTGCCAGCAGCCAAGATTTGAAGGTCGGGGGCTATGGCTACACCTTC
NA,TRBV5-1,TRBJ2-1,many,CASSSGLRGAYNEQFF,TGCGCCAGCAGCTCCGGACTTAGAGGAGCATACAATGAGCAGTTCTTC
NA,TRBV2,TRBJ2-7,many,CASGEVSYEQYF,TGTGCCAGCGGGGAAGTCTCCTACGAGCAGTACTTC
NA,TRBV7-6,TRBJ1-5,NA,CASSSGGEQFFGPGNNQPQHF,NA
TRBD1,TRBV6-1,TRBJ1-1,many,CASRRQGQLNTEAFF,TGTGCCAGCAGAAGACAGGGCCAATTGAACACTGAAGCTTTCTTT
TRBD2,TRBV28,TRBJ2-1,NA,CASSFPGTSGGLYNEQFF,TGTGCCAGCAGTTTCCCCGGGACTAGCGGGGGCCTATACAATGAGCAGTTCTTC
TRBD1,TRBV30,TRBJ2-3,NA,CAWTRQGAGDTQYF,TGTGCCTGGACACGACAGGGGGCCGGAGATACGCAGTATTTT
NA,TRBV5-1,TRBJ2-3,many,CASSYSGTSTDTQYF,TGTGCCAGCAGTTACTCCGGGACTAGCACAGATACGCAGTATTTT
TRBD1,TRBV29-1,TRBJ2-7,many,CSVPGQDSYEQYF,TGCAGCGTTCCGGGACAGGACTCCTACGAGCAGTACTTC
NA,TRBV7-2,TRBJ2-7,many,CASSLRQVSTYEQYF,TGTGCCAGCAGCTTGCGACAGGTTTCTACCTACGAGCAGTACTTC
NA,TRBV12-3/TRBV12-4,TRBJ2-7,many,CASSFGTSYEQYF,TGTGCCAGCAGCTTTGGGACCTCCTACGAGCAGTACTTC
NA,TRBV7-9,TRBJ2-5,NA,CASSLAHLGETQYF,TGTGCCAGCAGCCTCGCTCATCTTGGGGAGACCCAGTACTTC
NA,TRBV12-3/TRBV12-4,TRBJ1-4,NA,CASSRRGGAGANEKLFF,TGTGCCAGCAGCCGCCGGGGGGGGGCCGGGGCTAATGAAAAACTGTTTTTT
NA,TRBV7-2,TRBJ2-7,few,CASSSRRQAAYEQYF,TGTGCCAGCAGCTCCAGGCGGCAGGCCGCCTACGAGCAGTACTTC
NA,TRBV5-6,TRBJ1-2,NA,CASSLAQAVLTIGYTF,TGTGCCAGCAGCTTGGCCCAGGCCGTCCTAACTATAGGCTACACCTTC
NA,TRBV2,TRBJ2-7,many,CASSRFQSRVQAYEQYF,TGTGCCAGCAGTCGTTTCCAATCCCGGGTCCAAGCCTACGAGCAGTACTTC
TRBD1,TRBV5-6,TRBJ2-6,few,CASSPGQGRTGANVLTF,TGTGCCAGCAGCCCTGGACAGGGACGGACTGGGGCCAACGTCCTGACTTTC
NA,TRBV27,TRBJ2-7,many,CASSLTSIPGEQYF,TGTGCCAGCAGTTTAACCTCCATTCCTGGCGAGCAGTACTTC
NA,TRBV5-5,TRBJ1-1,many,CASSWMGVNTEAFF,TGTGCCAGCAGCTGGATGGGTGTGAACACTGAAGCTTTCTTT
NA,TRBV11-2,TRBJ2-3,many,CASSLILAGTDTQYF,TGTGCCAGCAGCTTAATCCTCGCGGGCACAGATACGCAGTATTTT
NA,TRBV18,TRBJ2-5,many,CASSPQRTYIQETQYF,TGTGCCAGCTCACCACAAAGAACTTATATCCAAGAGACCCAGTACTTC
NA,TRBV7-2,TRBJ2-7,many,CASSWGKTYEQYF,TGTGCCAGCAGCTGGGGTAAAACCTACGAGCAGTACTTC
NA,TRBV30,TRBJ1-2,NA,CAWSPGGGLGYTF,TGTGCCTGGAGTCCCGGAGGGGGTTTGGGCTACACCTTC
TRBD1,TRBV7-3,TRBJ2-2,few,CASSPDRVAGELFF,TGTGCCAGCAGCCCTGACAGGGTGGCCGGGGAGCTGTTTTTT
NA,TRBV5-6,TRBJ1-3,once,CASSFVSGNTIYF,TGTGCCAGCAGCTTCGTCTCTGGAAACACCATATATTTT
TRBD1,TRBV19,TRBJ1-5,many,CASSPRTGDDSNQPQHF,TGTGCCAGTAGTCCCCGGACAGGTGATGACAGCAATCAGCCCCAGCATTTT
TRBD1,TRBV5-1,TRBJ2-7,many,CASSWTGESYEQYF,TGTGCCAGCAGCTGGACAGGGGAATCCTACGAGCAGTACTTC
NA,TRBV11-2,TRBJ1-4,NA,CASTPRIEYEKLFF,TGTGCCAGCACCCCTAGGATCGAGTATGAAAAACTGTTTTTT
NA,TRBV28,TRBJ1-6,NA,CASSLSMYRDKAYNSPLHF,TGTGCCAGCAGTTTAAGTATGTACAGGGATAAGGCCTATAATTCACCCCTCCACTTT
TRBD2,TRBV9,TRBJ2-1,few,CASPTIAAGTSGKVEQFF,TGTGCCAGCCCGACTATCGCCGCCGGGACTAGCGGGAAGGTTGAGCAGTTCTTC
NA,TRBV7-9,TRBJ2-7,few,CASSLRAETANRYEQYF,TGTGCCAGCAGCTTAAGGGCGGAAACTGCGAACCGTTACGAGCAGTACTTC